The clone carrying this T cell receptor beta chain has at least ten counts. The repertoire came from unfractionated whole blood and reflected all unsorted peripheral T cells. CDR3 length: 16 amino acids. The germline V gene encodes CDR1 DFQATT and CDR2 SNEGSKA (reference sequence). V shed 3 bases and J shed 3 bases, with 20 bases lying between them. Reverse transcription used 450 to 550 ng RNA and constant-region primers for alpha and beta. Alpha and beta chain libraries were made separately by chain-specific third strand synthesis with multiplexing indices. TCRdb reprocessed the 5' RACE reads via MiXCR and lists one record per CDR3 protein. Of around 20,000 distinct CDR3 sequences listed, about 9.4% are singletons. This entry is derived from a study of HIV-infected patients and healthy controls.

Sequenced sample: blood. The chain carries TRBV20-1 and TRBJ1-1, with D maybe TRBD1 (6 bases). This TCR derives from an adult in good health. The CDR3 sequence: CSARLATGRGYTEAFF. DNA of the CDR3: TGCAGTGCTAGGCTCGCGACAGGAAGAGGGTACACTGAAGCTTTCTTT.